This is a list of T cell receptor beta chains from one sample in a study of T-cell memory formation after mild COVID-19. TCRdb independently ran MiXCR on the 5' RACE reads; one entry per CDR3 protein. The sample consists of under 450,000 distinct CDR3 sequences, more than 20% of them appearing once. Specimen: PBMCs or a T cell subset sorted from them (not recorded which). All receptors come from an adult woman who had mild COVID-19 (a few samples of this study predate the infection). Cell type and time point are not known. Both conserved end residues are part of each CDR3. A D gene is named only where the DNA matches it firmly. The listing skips clone size in some rows; elsewhere it reads once, few, many or a size class.

CDR3 DNA	CDR3 protein	V gene	J gene	D gene	clone size
TGCAGTGCTACCCTGGGGACCCGGGGTCAGCCCCAGCATTTT	CSATLGTRGQPQHF	TRBV20-1	TRBJ1-5	-	-
TGCAGTGCTAGAGATCTGACGGCGGAGTGGGTGGGAGATACGCAGTATTTT	CSARDLTAEWVGDTQYF	TRBV20-1	TRBJ2-3	-	-
TGTGCCAGCAGCTTAGCCGGACTAGCGGGGAACAATGAGCAGTTCTTC	CASSLAGLAGNNEQFF	TRBV7-2	TRBJ2-1	TRBD2	-
TGTGCCAGCAGCTTAGAATCCGGCTGGAGCTCCTACGAGCAGTACTTC	CASSLESGWSSYEQYF	TRBV7-9	TRBJ2-7	-	few
TGCGCCAGCAGCCCTTTACTAGCGGGAGCCGGCAATGAGCAGTTCTTC	CASSPLLAGAGNEQFF	TRBV5-1	TRBJ2-1	TRBD2	few
TGCAGCGTACCCGGGACTAGCGGGAGACCCACAGATACGCAGTATTTT	CSVPGTSGRPTDTQYF	TRBV29-1	TRBJ2-3	TRBD2	-
TGTGCCAGCAGTAGCCTCGACAGGGTGACGAACACCGGGGAGCTGTTTTTT	CASSSLDRVTNTGELFF	TRBV12-3/TRBV12-4	TRBJ2-2	TRBD1	-
TGTGCCAGCAGGACTAGCGGGGGGCCAGAGACCCAGTACTTC	CASRTSGGPETQYF	TRBV6-5	TRBJ2-5	TRBD2	-
TGCGCCAGCAGCTTGGTGGTGGGGGGAGACACAGATACGCAGTATTTT	CASSLVVGGDTDTQYF	TRBV5-1	TRBJ2-3	-	-
TGTGCCAGCAGCACGGGACTAGCGGGAGAGCAGTTCTTC	CASSTGLAGEQFF	TRBV7-9	TRBJ2-1	TRBD2	few
TGTGCCAGCAGTTTGATTAGGAGCGAGCAGTACTTC	CASSLIRSEQYF	TRBV12-3/TRBV12-4	TRBJ2-7	-	-
TGCAGCGTTCTCCAGGGACTAGCGGTGTACAATGAGCAGTTCTTC	CSVLQGLAVYNEQFF	TRBV29-1	TRBJ2-1	TRBD2	many
TGTGCCAGTTCCCCTCTCTCGGGACTAGCGGAAGAGACCCAGTACTTC	CASSPLSGLAEETQYF	TRBV28	TRBJ2-5	TRBD2	-
TGTGCCAGCAGCTTGGTGGGCGACGAGCAGTACTTC	CASSLVGDEQYF	TRBV5-1	TRBJ2-7	-	many
TGTGCCAGCAGCCCCTTCCTGGGGACAGCTATTATGAACACTGAAGCTTTCTTT	CASSPFLGTAIMNTEAFF	TRBV7-6	TRBJ1-1	TRBD1	-
TGTGCCAGCACCCCACCCCACTTT	CASTPPHF	TRBV5-4	TRBJ1-6	-	-
TGCAGTGCTAGACGGGCGGGAGGAGAGGCAGATACGCAGTATTTT	CSARRAGGEADTQYF	TRBV20-1	TRBJ2-3	TRBD2	-
TGCAGCGGTCGCAGGGACGCCACTGAAGCTTTCTTT	CSGRRDATEAFF	TRBV29-1	TRBJ1-1	-	many
TGTGCCAGCAGTTTCATCTCTACAGGGTCTGAAGCTTTCTTT	CASSFISTGSEAFF	TRBV28	TRBJ1-1	-	few
TGCGCCAGCAGCTTAACAGCGACAGGGGTCTATGGCTACACCTTC	CASSLTATGVYGYTF	TRBV5-1	TRBJ1-2	TRBD1	few
TGTGCCAGCAGTTTACAGGGAGGGAGTGAAAAACTGTTTTTT	CASSLQGGSEKLFF	TRBV6-5	TRBJ1-4	-	few
TGTGCCAGCAGCGGGACTTTTGGGGCCGGGGAGCTGTTTTTT	CASSGTFGAGELFF	TRBV27	TRBJ2-2	-	-
TGCGCCAGCAGCCCGACCGAGAGCGGATCCTACGAGCAGTACTTC	CASSPTESGSYEQYF	TRBV4-1	TRBJ2-7	-	-
TGCGCCAGCAGTGAGCCTCGGGGGGGCTGGGACACTGAAGCTTTCTTT	CASSEPRGGWDTEAFF	TRBV10-2	TRBJ1-1	-	few
TGTGCCAGCAGCCAACATCTCGGGACTGAGACCCAGTACTTC	CASSQHLGTETQYF	TRBV9	TRBJ2-5	-	-
TGTGCCAGCAGCGTCGGGACAGGGGGCAATCAGCCCCAGCATTTT	CASSVGTGGNQPQHF	TRBV14	TRBJ1-5	TRBD1	-